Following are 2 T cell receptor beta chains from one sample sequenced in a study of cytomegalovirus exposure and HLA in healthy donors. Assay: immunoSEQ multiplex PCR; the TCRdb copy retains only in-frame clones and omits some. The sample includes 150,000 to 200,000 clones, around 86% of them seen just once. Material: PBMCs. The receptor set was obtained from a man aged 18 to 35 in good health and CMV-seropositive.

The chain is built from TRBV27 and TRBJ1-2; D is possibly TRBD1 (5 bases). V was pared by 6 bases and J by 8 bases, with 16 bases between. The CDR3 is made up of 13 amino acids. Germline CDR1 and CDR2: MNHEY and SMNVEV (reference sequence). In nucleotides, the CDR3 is TGTGCCAGCAGACGTACAGGATCTGGAGGCTACACCTTC. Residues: CASRRTGSGGYTF.

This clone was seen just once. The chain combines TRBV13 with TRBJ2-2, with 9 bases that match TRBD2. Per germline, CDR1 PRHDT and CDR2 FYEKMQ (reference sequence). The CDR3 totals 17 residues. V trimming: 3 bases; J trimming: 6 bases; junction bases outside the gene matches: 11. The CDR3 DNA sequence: TGTGCCAGCAGCTTTTGGGGTAGCGGGAGAGGTTCCGGGGAGCTGTTTTTT. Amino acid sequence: CASSFWGSGRGSGELFF. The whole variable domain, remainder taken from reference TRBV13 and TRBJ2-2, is AAGVIQSPRHLIKEKRETATLKCYPIPRHDTVYWYQQGPGQDPQFLISFYEKMQSDKGSIPDRFSAQQFSDYHSELNMSSLELGDSALYFCASSFWGSGRGSGELFFGEGSRLTVL.